What follows is one T cell receptor (beta chain) and its context. This entry comes from a study of shared clonotypes between healthy human individuals. HIV-negative, healthy adults without recent acute infections or vaccinations were the donors. Repertoires were generated with immunoSEQ multiplex PCR, while TCRdb's copy carries only in-frame clones and drops some. The sample has approximately 1,500,000 clones, about 98% seen once. The CDR3 extends over 20 amino acids. The chain is built from TRBV21-1 and TRBJ2-7; TRBD1 is the table's D call, not checked against the DNA. TRBV21-1 constitutes a pseudogene. The sequence came from a man younger than 40 in good health. The source material was naive CD4+ T cells sorted from blood. Subset in this sample: CD45RA+ positively selected. As DNA, the CDR3 is TGTGCCAGCAGGTACAGTGTCCGGGACAGGGGCCTCCCTGCATCCGGCGAGCAGTACTTC. Protein: CASRYSVRDRGLPASGEQYF.